This is a list of T cell receptor beta chains from one sample in a study of shared clonotypes between healthy human individuals. Measured with immunoSEQ multiplex PCR; TCRdb has only the in-frame clones, and not every one. The table includes around 1.9 million clones, approximately 94% detected once. Sequencing was done on a sample of naive CD8+ T cells from PBMCs. The origin of the receptors is a man between 18 and 35 years old in good health. Some clones in this sample may be carry-over from other donors' samples. Each CDR3 is given with its conserved first and last residue. D genes are given only for firm matches. Size is stated for part of the rows, as once, few or many counts, or as a class when the clone is expanded.

abundance	d_gene	j_gene	v_gene	CDR3aa	CDR3nt
.	.	TRBJ1-4	TRBV14	CASSLGSGEKLFF	TGTGCCAGCAGCCTGGGTTCAGGTGAAAAACTGTTTTTT
.	.	TRBJ2-1	TRBV25-1	CASSDRTVAYNEQFF	TGTGCCAGCAGTGATAGGACAGTGGCCTACAATGAGCAGTTCTTC
.	TRBD1	TRBJ1-5	TRBV27	CASSNYRGRDQPQHF	TGTGCCAGCAGTAACTACAGGGGGCGGGATCAGCCCCAGCATTTT
.	TRBD1	TRBJ2-7	TRBV5-1	CASSSLPTGAVPYEQYF	TGCGCCAGCAGCTCGTTACCGACAGGGGCCGTTCCCTACGAGCAGTACTTC
.	.	TRBJ1-1	TRBV11-2	CASSSGRTEAFF	TGTGCCAGCAGCTCAGGGCGGACTGAAGCTTTCTTT
.	.	TRBJ2-2	TRBV14	CASSQVKNTGELFF	TGTGCCAGCAGCCAAGTCAAGAACACCGGGGAGCTGTTTTTT
.	TRBD1	TRBJ2-1	TRBV29-1	CSVEVIGGLDYNEQFF	TGCAGCGTTGAAGTGATAGGGGGCTTGGACTACAATGAGCAGTTCTTC
once	TRBD1	TRBJ2-3	TRBV27	CASERGRGTDTQYF	TGTGCCAGCGAAAGGGGGCGTGGCACAGATACGCAGTATTTT
.	.	TRBJ2-3	TRBV11-3	CASSQSVGVGVRDTQYF	TGTGCCAGCAGCCAGTCGGTGGGAGTGGGGGTTAGGGATACGCAGTATTTT
.	.	TRBJ2-3	TRBV28	CASSLTGRGTDTQYF	TGTGCCAGCAGCCTCACAGGGCGAGGCACAGATACGCAGTATTTT
.	.	TRBJ1-1	TRBV7-6	CASSLGWTANTEAFF	TGTGCCAGCAGCTTAGGGTGGACGGCGAACACTGAAGCTTTCTTT
.	.	TRBJ2-7	TRBV13	CASSSSGPHSYEQYF	TGTGCCAGCAGCTCCTCAGGGCCCCACTCCTACGAGCAGTACTTC
.	TRBD2	TRBJ2-1	TRBV5-1	CASVGASGISSYNEQFF	TGCGCCAGCGTCGGGGCTAGCGGCATTTCCTCCTACAATGAGCAGTTCTTC
.	.	TRBJ1-1	TRBV28	CASSLWARGTEAFF	TGTGCCAGCAGTTTGTGGGCCCGGGGCACTGAAGCTTTCTTT
.	.	TRBJ2-1	TRBV10-1	CASSDTSEQFF	TGCGCCAGCAGTGACACTAGTGAGCAGTTCTTC
.	.	TRBJ2-5	TRBV5-5	CASSERIRALKETQYF	TGTGCCAGCAGCGAAAGAATCAGGGCGTTGAAAGAGACCCAGTACTTC
.	.	TRBJ2-2	TRBV11-2	CASSPLARSFTGELFF	TGTGCCAGCAGCCCATTAGCGCGTAGTTTTACCGGGGAGCTGTTTTTT